This TCR beta chain is from a study of blood T cell repertoires in COVID-19. The CDR3 is 18 amino acids. The ends were cut back, 4 bases at V and 0 bases at J, with 21 bases in the middle. The repertoire was sequenced with immunoSEQ multiplex PCR; TCRdb's copy has only in-frame clones and lacks some. The top ten hold roughly 4% of the sample, which has about 150,000 clones, 87% seen once. V is TRBV23-1 and J is TRBJ1-2; no reliable D call. TRBV23-1 qualifies as an ORF whose function is uncertain. This TCR was sampled from a woman between 40 and 55 years old who had been exposed to COVID-19. The sample comprised PBMCs or T cells enriched from blood (not recorded which). The CDR3 reads CASSPPNGRRPSNYGYTF. CDR3 nucleotide sequence: TGCGCCAGCAGTCCACCCAATGGGAGACGTCCTTCTAACTATGGCTACACCTTC.